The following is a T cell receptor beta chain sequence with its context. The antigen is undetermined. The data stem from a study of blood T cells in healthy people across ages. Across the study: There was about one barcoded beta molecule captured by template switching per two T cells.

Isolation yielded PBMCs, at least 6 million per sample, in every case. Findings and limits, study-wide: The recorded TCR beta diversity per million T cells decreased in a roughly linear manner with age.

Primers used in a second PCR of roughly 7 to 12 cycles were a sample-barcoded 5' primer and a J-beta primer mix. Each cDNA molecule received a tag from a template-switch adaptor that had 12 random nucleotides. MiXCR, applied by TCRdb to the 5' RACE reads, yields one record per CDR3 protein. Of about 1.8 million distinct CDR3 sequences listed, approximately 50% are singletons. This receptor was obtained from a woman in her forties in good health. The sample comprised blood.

As DNA, the CDR3 is TGTGCCAGCAGCTTGGCCGGGATCCCTGCCAAAAACATTCAGTACTTC. Protein sequence: CASSLAGIPAKNIQYF. This chain connects TRBV5-4 to TRBJ2-4, with D possibly being TRBD2 (5 bases). Trimming took 0 bases from V and 1 from J, leaving 11 bases between them. The CDR3 extends over 16 amino acids. Germline V gives CDR1 SGHNT, CDR2 YYREEE (reference sequence).